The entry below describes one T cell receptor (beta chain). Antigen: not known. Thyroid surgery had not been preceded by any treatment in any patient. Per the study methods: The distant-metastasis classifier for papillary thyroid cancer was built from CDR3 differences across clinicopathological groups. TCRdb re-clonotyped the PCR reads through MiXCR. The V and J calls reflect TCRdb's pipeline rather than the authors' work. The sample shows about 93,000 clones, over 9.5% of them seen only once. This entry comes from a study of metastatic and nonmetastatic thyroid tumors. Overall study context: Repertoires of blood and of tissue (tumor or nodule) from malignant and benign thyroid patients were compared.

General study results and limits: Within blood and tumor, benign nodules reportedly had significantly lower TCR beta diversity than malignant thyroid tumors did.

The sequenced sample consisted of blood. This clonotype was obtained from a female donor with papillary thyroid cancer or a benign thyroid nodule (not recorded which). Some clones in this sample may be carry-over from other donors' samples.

CDR3 sequence reads: CASSLAGDRARRAFF. In DNA form, the CDR3 reads TGTGCCAGCAGTTTGGCGGGGGACAGGGCGAGGCGAGCTTTCTTT. The chain couples TRBV27 to TRBJ1-1; 9 nucleotides agree with TRBD1. CDR3 length: 15 amino acids. Per the germline V gene, CDR1 is MNHEY and CDR2 is SMNVEV (reference sequence). V lost 3 bases to trimming and J lost 10 bases; unmatched junction nucleotides: 12.